These 17 T cell receptor beta chains were sequenced from one sample in a study of CD8 T cells in Susac syndrome. RNA in amounts of about 0.5 to 1 ug was reverse transcribed with random hexamers. TCRdb passed the immunoSEQ multiplex PCR reads through MiXCR, listing each CDR3 protein once. The repertoire holds about 130,000 distinct CDR3 sequences, with roughly 94% as singletons. The material sequenced was CD8+ T cells from PBMCs. The receptors originated from a human donor with Susac syndrome.

The chain combines TRBV6-5 with TRBJ1-1, with TRBD1 as a possible D gene (6 bases). Trimming shortened V by 4 bases and J by 5 bases, and 11 bases separated the two germline ends. Germline V CDR1 and CDR2: MNHEY, SVGAGI. CDR3 size: 13 residues. CDR3 in DNA: TGTGCCAGCAGTTCCCTCCAGGGGACTGAAGCTTTCTTT. It encodes CASSSLQGTEAFF.

The sample holds one count of this clonotype. The chain joins TRBV4-1 to TRBJ2-1; D remains unclear. CDR3 length: 13 amino acids. Per germline, CDR1 MGHRA and CDR2 YSYEKL. V dropped 1 base and J dropped 7 bases, with 8 bases sitting between them. The CDR3 reads CASSQVSVNEQFF. The CDR3, as DNA: TGCGCCAGCAGCCAAGTCTCCGTGAATGAGCAGTTCTTC.

The chain combines TRBV24-1 with TRBJ1-5; D is perhaps TRBD1 (5 bases). Germline loops: CDR1 KGHDR, CDR2 SFDVKD. V lost 2 bases to trimming and J lost 3 bases, with 7 bases between them. CDR3 length: 14 residues. CDR3 sequence (DNA): TGTGCCACCAGTGATTCAGGGTTCAATCAGCCCCAGCATTTT. Amino acid sequence: CATSDSGFNQPQHF.

The rearrangement links TRBV12-5 to TRBJ1-5; weak D call: TRBD1 (5 bases). The germline CDR1 and CDR2 sequences are LGHNT and FRNRAP. V lost 7 bases and J 0 bases, leaving 19 bases between the germline ends. There are 17 residues in the CDR3. CDR3 nucleotide sequence: TGTGCTAGTGAAATGGATCAGGGTGTCAATAGCAATCAGCCCCAGCATTTT. Translated: CASEMDQGVNSNQPQHF.

The chain links TRBV20-1 to TRBJ2-7; D assignment may be TRBD1 or TRBD2 (5 bases each). The CDR3 has 13 amino acids. V was clipped by 5 bases and J by 3 bases, with 14 bases between them. Germline CDR1 reads DFQATT; CDR2 reads SNEGSKA (reference sequence). CDR3 nucleotides: TGCAGTGCTGTGATCAGGGAGAACTACGAGCAGTACTTC. It is translated as CSAVIRENYEQYF.

V is TRBV28 and J is TRBJ2-5; TRBD1 might be the D (5 bases). The germline V and J ends were trimmed by 5 bases and 2 bases, with 12 bases remaining between them. The CDR3 consists of 14 residues. The germline V gene encodes CDR1 MDHEN and CDR2 SYDVKM. The CDR3 DNA reads TGTGCCAGCAGTCCCCAGGGATATCAAGAGACCCAGTACTTC. Protein product: CASSPQGYQETQYF.

The V gene is TRBV11-1, the J gene TRBJ2-1; no reliable D call. Trimming removed 7 bases at V and 10 bases at J, with 14 bases between. Germline V gene lookup returns CDR1 SGHAT and CDR2 FQDESV (reference sequence). This CDR3 is built from 12 residues. The CDR3 loop is CASTPSVREQFF. In DNA, the CDR3 is TGTGCCAGCACGCCTTCGGTACGGGAGCAGTTCTTC. Using reference TRBV11-1 and TRBJ2-1 for the parts outside the CDR3, the full variable domain is EAEVAQSPRYKITEKSQAVAFWCDPISGHATLYWYRQILGQGPELLVQFQDESVVDDSQLPKDRFSAERLKGVDSTLKIQPAELGDSAMYLCASTPSVREQFFGPGTRLTVL.

The V gene is TRBV24-1, the J gene TRBJ2-2; a weak D match, TRBD2 (6 bases). V dropped 3 bases and J dropped 6 bases, with 7 bases sitting between them. The CDR3 sequence is 13 residues long. Germline CDR1 and CDR2: KGHDR and SFDVKD. The CDR3 is CATSDTSPGELFF. CDR3 bases: TGTGCCACCAGTGATACTAGCCCCGGGGAGCTGTTTTTT.

This sequence joins TRBV4-2 and TRBJ2-1, with D unresolved. From germline, CDR1 is LGHNA and CDR2 YNFKEQ. V shed 5 bases and J shed 2 bases, with 16 bases lying between them. The CDR3 extends over 16 amino acids. This chain's CDR3 is CASSDSETQAYNEQFF. The CDR3 region has the DNA TGTGCCAGCAGCGACTCAGAGACCCAAGCCTACAATGAGCAGTTCTTC.

This clonotype was counted a few times. The chain uses TRBV2 and TRBJ2-3; 7 nucleotides agree with TRBD2. After removal of 6 bases from V and 0 bases from J, the junction contained 6 bases not matched to a gene. CDR3 length: 15 amino acids. Germline lookup yields CDR1 SNHLY and CDR2 FYNNEI. CDR3 nucleotides: TGTGCCAGCAGCGTGGCGGGGGATAGCACAGATACGCAGTATTTT. Translated, it gives CASSVAGDSTDTQYF.

The CDR3 region has the DNA TGTGCCAGCAGTCCAGGGGCAGGGGGCTACGAGCAGTACTTC. Translation: CASSPGAGGYEQYF. This chain links TRBV11-3 with TRBJ2-7; 7 bases agree with TRBD1. From germline, CDR1 is SGHNT and CDR2 YENEEA. The CDR3 runs 14 residues. J lost 3 bases, V lost 6 bases, and 8 bases had no gene match.

V is TRBV6-1 and J is TRBJ1-1; no clear D. Trimming removed 6 bases from V and 0 bases from J, with 20 bases in between. The CDR3 spans 17 residues. Germline loops: CDR1 MNHNS, CDR2 SASEGT. The CDR3 DNA sequence: TGTGCCAGCAGCCCCCTCCCCTTCGGCGACATGAACACTGAAGCTTTCTTT. Translated, it gives CASSPLPFGDMNTEAFF.

The chain couples TRBV30 to TRBJ1-5; no firm D call. There are 15 residues in the CDR3. Germline values: CDR1 GTSNPN, CDR2 SVGIG (reference sequence). V was shortened by 1 base and J by 6 bases, with 16 bases between the two germline ends. The CDR3, as DNA: TGTGCCTGGAGTGAAACGACCCAGAGTTCTCAGCCCCAGCATTTT. Encoded protein: CAWSETTQSSQPQHF.

V is TRBV10-3 and J is TRBJ2-3; no clear D. The CDR3 length is 16 residues. V was cut by 1 base and J by 5 bases, with 16 bases left in between. The germline V gene has CDR1 ENHRY and CDR2 SYGVKD. CDR3 amino acids: CAISEWVLSPLDTQYF. Written as DNA, the CDR3 is TGTGCCATCAGTGAGTGGGTCCTAAGTCCCTTAGATACGCAGTATTTT.

This rearrangement joins TRBV18 to TRBJ2-1; a weak D match, TRBD1 (6 bases). The CDR3 covers 13 residues. Trimming pared 3 bases from V and 5 bases from J, leaving 8 bases between. CDR1 and CDR2 (germline): KGHSH, LQKENI. CDR3 amino acids: CASSPDSHNEQFF. The CDR3 nucleotides read TGTGCCAGCTCACCGGACAGTCACAATGAGCAGTTCTTC.

The genes are TRBV30 and TRBJ2-2; D might be TRBD1 (5 bases). The V gene's germline CDR1 is GTSNPN and CDR2 SVGIG (reference sequence). V was pared by 2 bases and J by 5 bases, with 12 bases between. The length of the CDR3 is 14 residues. The chain's CDR3 is CAWSWQGRTGELFF. The CDR3 DNA follows: TGTGCCTGGAGTTGGCAGGGCAGAACCGGGGAGCTGTTTTTT.

The rearrangement uses TRBV29-1 and TRBJ2-1; a possible D gene is TRBD1 (6 bases). CDR1 is SQVTM, CDR2 ANQGSEA, per germline. The germline V and J ends were trimmed by 7 bases and 5 bases, with 15 bases remaining between them. The CDR3 extends over 13 amino acids. The CDR3 protein is CSGLRDTHNEQFF. The DNA of the CDR3 is TGCAGCGGCCTCCGGGACACCCACAATGAGCAGTTCTTC.